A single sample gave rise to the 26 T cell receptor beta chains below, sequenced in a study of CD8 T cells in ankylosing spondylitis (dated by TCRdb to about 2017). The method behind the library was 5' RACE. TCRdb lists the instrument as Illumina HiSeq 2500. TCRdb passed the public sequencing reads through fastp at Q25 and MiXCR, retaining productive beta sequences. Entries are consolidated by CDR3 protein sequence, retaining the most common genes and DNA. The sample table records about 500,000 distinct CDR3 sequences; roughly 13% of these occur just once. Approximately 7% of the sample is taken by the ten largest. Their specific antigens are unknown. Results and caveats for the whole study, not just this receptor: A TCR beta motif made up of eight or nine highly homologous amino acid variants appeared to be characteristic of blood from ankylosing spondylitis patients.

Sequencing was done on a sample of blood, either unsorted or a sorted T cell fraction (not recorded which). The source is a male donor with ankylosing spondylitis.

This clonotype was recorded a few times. CDR3 bases: TGTGCCAGCAGCCAAGAACCCGGGACAGGGGTGGAGACCCAGTACTTC. Its translation is CASSQEPGTGVETQYF. This chain joins TRBV3-1 and TRBJ2-5; 10 bases fit TRBD1. V shed 0 bases and J 5 bases; nucleotides not matched to a gene: 6. Germline CDR1 and CDR2: LGHDT and YNNKEL (reference sequence). The CDR3 length is 16 residues.

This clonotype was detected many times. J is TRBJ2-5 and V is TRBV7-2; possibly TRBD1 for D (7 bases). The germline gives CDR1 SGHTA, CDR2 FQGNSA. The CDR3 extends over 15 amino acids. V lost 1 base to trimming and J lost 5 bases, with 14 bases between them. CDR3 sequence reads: CASSLGGAGGETQYF. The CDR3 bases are TGTGCCAGCAGCTTAGGAGGGGCAGGGGGGGAGACCCAGTACTTC.

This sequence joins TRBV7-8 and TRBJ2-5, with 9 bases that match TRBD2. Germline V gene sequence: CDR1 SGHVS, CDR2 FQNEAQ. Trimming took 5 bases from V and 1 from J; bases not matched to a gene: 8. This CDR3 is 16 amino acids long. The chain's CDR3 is CASSLGPTSGQETQYF. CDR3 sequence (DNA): TGTGCCAGCAGCCTAGGCCCGACTAGCGGCCAAGAGACCCAGTACTTC.

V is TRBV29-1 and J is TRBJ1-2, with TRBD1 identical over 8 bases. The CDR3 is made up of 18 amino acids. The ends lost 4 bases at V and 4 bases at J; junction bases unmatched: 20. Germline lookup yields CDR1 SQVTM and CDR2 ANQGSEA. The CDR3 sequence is CSVGGSMRQGSQGYGYTF. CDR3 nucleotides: TGCAGCGTTGGGGGAAGCATGAGACAGGGGTCTCAGGGCTATGGCTACACCTTC.

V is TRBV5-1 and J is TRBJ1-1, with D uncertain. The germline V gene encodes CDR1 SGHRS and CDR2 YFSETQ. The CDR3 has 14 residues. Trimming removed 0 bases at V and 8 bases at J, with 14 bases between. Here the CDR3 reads CASSLDGSEAEAFF. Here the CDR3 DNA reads TGCGCCAGCAGCTTGGATGGTTCTGAGGCGGAAGCTTTCTTT. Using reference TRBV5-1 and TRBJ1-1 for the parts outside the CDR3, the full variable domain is KAGVTQTPRYLIKTRGQQVTLSCSPISGHRSVSWYQQTPGQGLQFLFEYFSETQRNKGNFPGRFSGRQFSNSRSEMNVSTLELGDSALYLCASSLDGSEAEAFFGQGTRLTVV.

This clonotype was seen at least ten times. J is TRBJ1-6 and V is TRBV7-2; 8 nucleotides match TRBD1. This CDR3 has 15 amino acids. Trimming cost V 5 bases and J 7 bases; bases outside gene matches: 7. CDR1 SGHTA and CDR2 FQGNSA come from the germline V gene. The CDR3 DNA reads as TGTGCCAGCAGCACCCGGACAGGGAGGAATTCACCCCTCCACTTT. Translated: CASSTRTGRNSPLHF.

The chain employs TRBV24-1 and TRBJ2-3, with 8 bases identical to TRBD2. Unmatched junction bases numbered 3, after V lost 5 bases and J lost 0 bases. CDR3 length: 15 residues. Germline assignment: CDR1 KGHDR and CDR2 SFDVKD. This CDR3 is CATSGSSGSTDTQYF. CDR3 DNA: TGTGCCACCAGTGGATCTAGCGGGAGCACAGATACGCAGTATTTT.

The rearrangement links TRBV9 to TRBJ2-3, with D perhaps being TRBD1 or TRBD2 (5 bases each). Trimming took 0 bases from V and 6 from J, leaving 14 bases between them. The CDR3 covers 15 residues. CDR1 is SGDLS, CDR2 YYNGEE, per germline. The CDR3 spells CASSVGGGDGDTQYF. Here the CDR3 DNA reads TGTGCCAGCAGCGTAGGTGGGGGAGACGGGGATACGCAGTATTTT.

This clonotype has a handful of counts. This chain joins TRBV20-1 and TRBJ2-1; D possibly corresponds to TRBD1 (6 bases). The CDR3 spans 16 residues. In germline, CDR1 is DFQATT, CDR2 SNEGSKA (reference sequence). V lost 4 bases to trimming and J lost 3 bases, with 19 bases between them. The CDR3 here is CSAINNGQPYYNEQFF. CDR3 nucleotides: TGCAGTGCTATCAACAACGGACAGCCTTACTACAATGAGCAGTTCTTC.

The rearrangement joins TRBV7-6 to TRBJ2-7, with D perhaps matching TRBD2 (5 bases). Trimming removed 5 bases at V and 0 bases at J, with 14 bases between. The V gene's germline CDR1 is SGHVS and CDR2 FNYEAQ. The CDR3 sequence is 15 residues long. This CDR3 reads CASSPWTGSSYEQYF. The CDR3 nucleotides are TGTGCCAGCAGCCCATGGACGGGAAGCTCCTACGAGCAGTACTTC. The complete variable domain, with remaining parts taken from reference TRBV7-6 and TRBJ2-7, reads GAGVSQSPRYKVTKRGQDVALRCDPISGHVSLYWYRQALGQGPEFLTYFNYEAQQDKSGLPNDRFSAERPEGSISTLTIQRTEQRDSAMYRCASSPWTGSSYEQYFGPGTRLTVT.

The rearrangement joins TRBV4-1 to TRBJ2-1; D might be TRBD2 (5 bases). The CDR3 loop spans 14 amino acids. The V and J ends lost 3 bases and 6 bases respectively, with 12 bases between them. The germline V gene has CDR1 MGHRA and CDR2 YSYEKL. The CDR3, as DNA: TGCGCCAGCAGCCATCGTGACTATCGCAATGAGCAGTTCTTC. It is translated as CASSHRDYRNEQFF.

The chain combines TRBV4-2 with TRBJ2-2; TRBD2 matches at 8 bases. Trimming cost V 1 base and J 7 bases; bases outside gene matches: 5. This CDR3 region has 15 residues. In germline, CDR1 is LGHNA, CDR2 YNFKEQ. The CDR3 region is CASSQVGLVHGELFF. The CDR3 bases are TGTGCCAGCAGCCAAGTGGGACTAGTGCACGGGGAGCTGTTTTTT.

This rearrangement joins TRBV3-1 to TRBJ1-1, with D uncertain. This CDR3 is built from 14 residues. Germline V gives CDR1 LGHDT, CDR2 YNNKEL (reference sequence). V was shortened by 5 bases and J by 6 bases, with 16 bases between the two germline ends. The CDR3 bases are TGTGCCAGCAGCTTAAAAGCGGGGTTCGCTGAAGCTTTCTTT. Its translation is CASSLKAGFAEAFF. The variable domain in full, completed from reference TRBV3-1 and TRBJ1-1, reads DTAVSQTPKYLVTQMGNDKSIKCEQNLGHDTMYWYKQDSKKFLKIMFSYNNKELIINETVPNRFSPKSPDKAHLNLHINSLELGDSAVYFCASSLKAGFAEAFFGQGTRLTVV.

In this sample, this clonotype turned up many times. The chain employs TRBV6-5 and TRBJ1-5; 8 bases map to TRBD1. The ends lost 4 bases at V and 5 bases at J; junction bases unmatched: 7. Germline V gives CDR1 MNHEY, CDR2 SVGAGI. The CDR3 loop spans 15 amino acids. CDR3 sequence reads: CASSSDRAWDQPQHF. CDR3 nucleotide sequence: TGTGCCAGCAGTTCGGACAGGGCATGGGATCAGCCCCAGCATTTT.

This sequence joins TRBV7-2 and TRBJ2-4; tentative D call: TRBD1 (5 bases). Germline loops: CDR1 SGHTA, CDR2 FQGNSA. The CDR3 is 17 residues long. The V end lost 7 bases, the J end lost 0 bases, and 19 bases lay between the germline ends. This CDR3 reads CASTYPTGLLAKNIQYF. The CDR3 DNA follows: TGTGCCAGCACCTACCCAACAGGCCTCCTAGCCAAAAACATTCAGTACTTC.

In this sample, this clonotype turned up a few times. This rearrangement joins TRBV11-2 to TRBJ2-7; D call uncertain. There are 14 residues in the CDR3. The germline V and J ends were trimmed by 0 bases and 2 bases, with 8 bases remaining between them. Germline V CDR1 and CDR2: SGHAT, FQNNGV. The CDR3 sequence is CASSLDGATYEQYF. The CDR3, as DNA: TGTGCCAGCAGCTTAGATGGCGCTACCTACGAGCAGTACTTC.

For the CDR3, the DNA is TGTGCCAGCAGTTTGGGGCAGCTAAGGTATAGCAATCAGCCCCAGCATTTT. Translated: CASSLGQLRYSNQPQHF. V usage is TRBV12-3 or TRBV12-4 and J usage is TRBJ1-5, with D possibly matching TRBD1 (5 bases). V was trimmed by 3 bases and J by 0 bases, leaving 15 bases between them. This CDR3 is built from 17 residues.

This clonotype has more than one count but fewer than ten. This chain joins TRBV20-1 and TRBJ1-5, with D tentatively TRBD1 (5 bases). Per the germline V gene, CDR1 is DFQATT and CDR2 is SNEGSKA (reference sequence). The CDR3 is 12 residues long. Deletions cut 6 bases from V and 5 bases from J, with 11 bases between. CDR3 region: CSAGGGDQPQHF. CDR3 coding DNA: TGCAGTGCCGGGGGGGGAGATCAGCCCCAGCATTTT.

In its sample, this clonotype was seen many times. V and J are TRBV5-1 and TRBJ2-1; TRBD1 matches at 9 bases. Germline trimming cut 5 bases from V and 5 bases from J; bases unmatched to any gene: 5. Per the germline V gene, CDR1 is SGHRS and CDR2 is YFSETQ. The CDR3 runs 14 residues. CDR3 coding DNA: TGCGCCAGCAGGACCGGGACAGGGAACAATGAGCAGTTCTTC. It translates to CASRTGTGNNEQFF.

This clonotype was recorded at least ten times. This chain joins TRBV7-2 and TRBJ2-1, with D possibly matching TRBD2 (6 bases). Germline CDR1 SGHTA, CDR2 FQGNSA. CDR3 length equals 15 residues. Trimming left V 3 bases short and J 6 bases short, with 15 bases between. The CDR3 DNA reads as TGTGCCAGCAGCTTTGGGACTCAGGGATCCAATGAGCAGTTCTTC. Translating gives CASSFGTQGSNEQFF.

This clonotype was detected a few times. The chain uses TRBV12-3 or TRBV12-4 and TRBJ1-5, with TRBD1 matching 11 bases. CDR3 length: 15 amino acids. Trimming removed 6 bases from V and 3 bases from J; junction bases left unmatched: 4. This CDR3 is CASSPDRGLNQPQHF. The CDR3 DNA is TGTGCCAGCAGCCCGGACAGGGGGCTCAATCAGCCCCAGCATTTT.

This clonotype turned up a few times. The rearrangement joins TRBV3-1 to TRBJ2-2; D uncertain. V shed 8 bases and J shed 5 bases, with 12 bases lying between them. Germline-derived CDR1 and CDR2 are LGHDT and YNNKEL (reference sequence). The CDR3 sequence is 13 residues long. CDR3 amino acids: CASSKVATGELFF. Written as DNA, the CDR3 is TGTGCCAGCTCCAAAGTCGCTACCGGGGAGCTGTTTTTT.

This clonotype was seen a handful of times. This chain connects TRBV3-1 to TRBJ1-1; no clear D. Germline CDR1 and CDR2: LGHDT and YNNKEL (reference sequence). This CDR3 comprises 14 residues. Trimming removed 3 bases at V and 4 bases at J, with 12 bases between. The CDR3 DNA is TGTGCCAGCAGCCACGGGAGTGAAGCCACTGAAGCTTTCTTT. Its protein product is CASSHGSEATEAFF.

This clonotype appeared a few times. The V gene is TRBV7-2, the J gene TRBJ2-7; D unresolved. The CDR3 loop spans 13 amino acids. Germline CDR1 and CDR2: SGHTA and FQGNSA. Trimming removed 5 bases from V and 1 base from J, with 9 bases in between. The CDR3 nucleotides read TGTGCCAGCAGCACCAGGAAATCCTACGAGCAGTACTTC. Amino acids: CASSTRKSYEQYF.

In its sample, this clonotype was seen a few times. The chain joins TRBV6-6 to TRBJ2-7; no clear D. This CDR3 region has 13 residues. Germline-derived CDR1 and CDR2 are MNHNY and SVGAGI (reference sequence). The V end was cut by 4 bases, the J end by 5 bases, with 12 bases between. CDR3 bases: TGTGCCAGCAGTTTATCTGAATTTGACGAGCAGTACGTC. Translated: CASSLSEFDEQYV.

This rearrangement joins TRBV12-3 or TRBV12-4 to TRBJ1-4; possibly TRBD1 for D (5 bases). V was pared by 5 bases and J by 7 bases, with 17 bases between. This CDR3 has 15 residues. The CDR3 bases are TGTGCCAGCAGTCAAACGACCGGGGGTGGTGAAAAACTGTTTTTT. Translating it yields CASSQTTGGGEKLFF.